This TCR beta chain stems from a study of cytomegalovirus exposure and HLA in healthy donors. Study outcomes and limitations: Most TCR sequences were rare, but some public TCRs occurred in many donors.

About this clone itself: No antigen is known for it.

The PCR was carried out with 60 Vbeta primers and 13 Jbeta primers. The method was immunoSEQ multiplex PCR; TCRdb's version includes in-frame clones alone and lacks a portion of them. The table includes 70,000 to 85,000 clones, 62% detected once. Germline V gene sequence: CDR1 MDHEN, CDR2 SYDVKM. This CDR3 is built from 16 residues. V was pared by 3 bases and J by 4 bases, with 8 bases of the junction left unmatched. The TCR comes from a male donor in good health and CMV-seropositive. The chain carries TRBV28 and TRBJ1-2; 10 bases map to TRBD1. Sequencing used PBMCs. CDR3 amino acids: CASSFGTGAASYGYTF. DNA for the CDR3: TGTGCCAGCAGTTTTGGGACAGGGGCCGCTAGCTATGGCTACACCTTC.